This T cell receptor beta chain came from a study of blood T cell repertoires in COVID-19. In the study overall: Spain, Italy and the United States supplied samples that represented acute and convalescent COVID-19.

This clone has just a few counts. Sequenced by immunoSEQ multiplex PCR; TCRdb stores in-frame clones only, minus some. The data show 150,000 to 200,000 clones, around 80% seen once. Self-reported history from a screening survey and questionnaire set each donor's cohort. Germline loops: CDR1 MNHNS, CDR2 SASEGT. Between the trimmed V and J ends, which lost 1 base and 0 bases, there was a span of 7 bases. CDR3 size: 16 residues. The chain links TRBV6-1 to TRBJ1-6; D is ambiguous. Sequencing was done on a sample of PBMCs or T cells enriched from blood (not recorded which). This TCR derives from a man aged 45-65 years who had recovered from COVID-19. Written as DNA, the CDR3 is TGTGCCAGCAGTGAAGACTTGCACTCCTATAATTCACCCCTCCACTTT. It specifies CASSEDLHSYNSPLHF.